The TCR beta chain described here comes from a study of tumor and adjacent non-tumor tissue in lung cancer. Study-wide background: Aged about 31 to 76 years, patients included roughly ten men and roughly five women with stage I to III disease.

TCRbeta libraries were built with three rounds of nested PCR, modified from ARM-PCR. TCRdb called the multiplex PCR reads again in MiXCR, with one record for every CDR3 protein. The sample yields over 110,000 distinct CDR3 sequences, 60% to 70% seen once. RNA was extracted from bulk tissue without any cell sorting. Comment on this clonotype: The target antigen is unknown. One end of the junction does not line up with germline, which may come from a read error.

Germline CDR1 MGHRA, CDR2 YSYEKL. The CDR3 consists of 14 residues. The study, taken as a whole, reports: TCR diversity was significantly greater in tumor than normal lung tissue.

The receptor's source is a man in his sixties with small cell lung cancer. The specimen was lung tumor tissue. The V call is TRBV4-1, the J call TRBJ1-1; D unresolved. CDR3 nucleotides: TGTGCCAGCAGCCAAGATCGGTTGAACACTGAAGGTTTCTTT. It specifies CASSQDRLNTEGFF.